These T cell receptor beta chains were read from a single sample in a study of T cells in Graves' hyperthyroidism and ophthalmopathy. TCRdb processed the multiplex PCR reads anew with MiXCR; each CDR3 protein has one entry. The sample consists of fewer than 400,000 distinct CDR3 sequences, around 17% of them appearing once. Sequencing used blood. The source of these receptors is a man under 40 with Graves' hyperthyroidism. The CDR3 runs from the conserved cysteine through the conserved F or W. Each record gives: J gene, clone size, D gene, V gene, CDR3 DNA, CDR3 protein. A D gene is named only where the DNA matches it firmly. Only some rows state a clone size, as once, few, many or a class for expanded clones.

J: TRBJ1-2
size: .
D: TRBD1
V: TRBV7-3
DNA: TGTGCCAGCAGCCCTCCCCAGGACAGGGCCTATGGCTACACCTTC
CDR3: CASSPPQDRAYGYTF

J: TRBJ2-3
size: many
D: TRBD2
V: TRBV5-1
DNA: TGCGCCAGCAGCTTGGGCAGCGGGACCAGCACAGATACGCAGTATTTT
CDR3: CASSLGSGTSTDTQYF

J: TRBJ2-1
size: .
D: .
V: TRBV5-4
DNA: TGTGCCAGCAGCTTGGACGGGGAGCAGTTCTTC
CDR3: CASSLDGEQFF

J: TRBJ1-1
size: many
D: TRBD1
V: TRBV28
DNA: TGTGCCAGCAGTTTAAGGGAACTGGGACAGCATATGAACACTGAAGCTTTCTTT
CDR3: CASSLRELGQHMNTEAFF

J: TRBJ2-3
size: many
D: .
V: TRBV20-1
DNA: TGCAGTGCTAGTCTGGGGCGAAGCGCAGATACGCAGTATTTT
CDR3: CSASLGRSADTQYF

J: TRBJ1-1
size: few
D: TRBD1
V: TRBV5-5
DNA: TGTGCCAGCAGCTTAGGGACAGGGTTCACTGAAGCTTTCTTT
CDR3: CASSLGTGFTEAFF

J: TRBJ2-5
size: many
D: .
V: TRBV12-3/TRBV12-4
DNA: TGTGCCAGCAGTTCTCACCGACGAGCGCCAGACCAGTACTTC
CDR3: CASSSHRRAPDQYF

J: TRBJ2-3
size: few
D: .
V: TRBV24-1
DNA: TGTGCCACCTATGTAGTTCGGGGGCACGCTGGCACAGATACGCAGTATTTT
CDR3: CATYVVRGHAGTDTQYF

J: TRBJ1-2
size: .
D: .
V: TRBV20-1
DNA: TGCAGTGCTACGGCAGAGGCACTTAACTATGGCTACACCTTC
CDR3: CSATAEALNYGYTF

J: TRBJ2-5
size: .
D: .
V: TRBV5-1
DNA: TGCGCCAGCGAGGGGGCGGGAATCTCCCAAGAGACCCAGTACTTC
CDR3: CASEGAGISQETQYF

J: TRBJ1-2
size: .
D: TRBD1
V: TRBV5-1
DNA: TGCGCCAGCAGCTTGGAAGGGGGCGGCTATGGCTACACCTTC
CDR3: CASSLEGGGYGYTF

J: TRBJ2-3
size: few
D: .
V: TRBV5-1
DNA: TGCGCCAGCAGCCCCGGACTTGGGTATAGCACAGATACGCAGTATTTT
CDR3: CASSPGLGYSTDTQYF

J: TRBJ2-3
size: many
D: .
V: TRBV2
DNA: TGTGCCAGAGGGGACGGAAGCACAGATACGCAGTATTTT
CDR3: CARGDGSTDTQYF

J: TRBJ2-3
size: few
D: .
V: TRBV20-1
DNA: TGCAGTGCTAGAGAGGGTTTCGGCACAGATACGCAGTATTTT
CDR3: CSAREGFGTDTQYF

J: TRBJ2-7
size: many
D: TRBD1
V: TRBV30
DNA: TGTGCCTGGAGTGCTGGGACAGGGGGCTACGAGCAGTACTTC
CDR3: CAWSAGTGGYEQYF

J: TRBJ1-1
size: few
D: .
V: TRBV7-9
DNA: TGTGCCAGCAGCCCAGGGCAAATAGGTATTGAAGCTTTCTTT
CDR3: CASSPGQIGIEAFF

J: TRBJ1-1
size: few
D: TRBD1
V: TRBV25-1
DNA: TGTGCCAGCAGTGAAGCCAGTGGACAGGGTGAAGCTTTCTTT
CDR3: CASSEASGQGEAFF

J: TRBJ2-5
size: few
D: .
V: TRBV4-1
DNA: TGCGCCAGCAGCCAAGATCTTGGGGCGGGAAAGACCCAGTACTTC
CDR3: CASSQDLGAGKTQYF

J: TRBJ1-2
size: .
D: .
V: TRBV15
DNA: TGTGCCACCAGCAGTTGGACCGCGTGGCATGGCTACACCTTC
CDR3: CATSSWTAWHGYTF

J: TRBJ1-1
size: few
D: .
V: TRBV27
DNA: TGTGCCAGCGGGGGGGCAGAGAACACTGAAGCTTTCTTT
CDR3: CASGGAENTEAFF

J: TRBJ2-7
size: medium-sized
D: TRBD2
V: TRBV28
DNA: TGTGCCAGCAGTCCCCGGACTAGCGGGAGGTGGAACTACGAGCAGTACTTC
CDR3: CASSPRTSGRWNYEQYF

J: TRBJ2-1
size: .
D: TRBD1
V: TRBV7-9
DNA: TGTGCCAGCAGCCCAAGGGACAGGGGGTTTAGAAATGAGCAGTTCTTC
CDR3: CASSPRDRGFRNEQFF